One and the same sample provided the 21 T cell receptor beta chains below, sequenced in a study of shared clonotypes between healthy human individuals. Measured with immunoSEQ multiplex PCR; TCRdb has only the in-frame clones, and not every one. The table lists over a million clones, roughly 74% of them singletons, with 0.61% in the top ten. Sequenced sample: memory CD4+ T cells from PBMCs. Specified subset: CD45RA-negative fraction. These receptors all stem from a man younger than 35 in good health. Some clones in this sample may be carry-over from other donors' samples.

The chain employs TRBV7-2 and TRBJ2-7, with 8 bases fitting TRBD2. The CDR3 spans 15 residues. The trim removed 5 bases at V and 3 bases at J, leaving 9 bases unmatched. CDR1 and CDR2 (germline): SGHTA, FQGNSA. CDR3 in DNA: TGTGCCAGCAGCGTAACGACTAGCGTTCTCTACGAGCAGTACTTC. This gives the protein CASSVTTSVLYEQYF.

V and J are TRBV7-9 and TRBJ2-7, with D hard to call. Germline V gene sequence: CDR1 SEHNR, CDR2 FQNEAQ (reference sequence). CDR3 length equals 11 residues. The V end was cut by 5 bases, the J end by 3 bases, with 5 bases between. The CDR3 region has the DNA TGTGCCAGCAGCGTCAGCTACGAGCAGTACTTC. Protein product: CASSVSYEQYF. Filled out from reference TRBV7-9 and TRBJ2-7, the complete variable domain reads DTGVSQNPRHKITKRGQNVTFRCDPISEHNRLYWYRQTLGQGPEFLTYFQNEAQLEKSRLLSDRFSAERPKGSFSTLEIQRTEQGDSAMYLCASSVSYEQYFGPGTRLTVT.

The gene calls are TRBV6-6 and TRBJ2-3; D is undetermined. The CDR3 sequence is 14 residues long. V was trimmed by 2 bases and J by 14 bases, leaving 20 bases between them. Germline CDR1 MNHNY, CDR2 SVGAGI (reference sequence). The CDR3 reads CASSYLLAADSLYF. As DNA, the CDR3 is TGTGCCAGCAGTTACCTGTTGGCAGCCGACTCTCTGTATTTT.

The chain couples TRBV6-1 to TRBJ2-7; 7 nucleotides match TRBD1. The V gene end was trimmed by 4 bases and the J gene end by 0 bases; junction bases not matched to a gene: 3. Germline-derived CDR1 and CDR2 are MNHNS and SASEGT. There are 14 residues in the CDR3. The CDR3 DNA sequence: TGTGCCAGCAGTGGGGACAGAAGCTCCTACGAGCAGTACTTC. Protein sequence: CASSGDRSSYEQYF.

The CDR3 region has the DNA TGTGCCAGCAGTTACTGGACGGGGGGAGGAACAGATACGCAGTATTTT. It yields the protein CASSYWTGGGTDTQYF. V and J are TRBV6-6 and TRBJ2-3; 7 nucleotides agree with TRBD2. The V gene's germline CDR1 is MNHNY and CDR2 SVGAGI (reference sequence). The junction had 7 bases not matched to a gene; V was cut back by 1 base and J by 3 bases. The CDR3 is made up of 16 amino acids.

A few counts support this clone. The CDR3 DNA follows: TGCGCCAGCAGCTCCCAAGGGGGAGCGGGCACCGGGGAGCTGTTTTTT. Translated, it gives CASSSQGGAGTGELFF. This chain joins TRBV5-1 and TRBJ2-2; either TRBD1 or TRBD2 may fit D (6 bases each). CDR3 length: 16 residues. V was cut by 3 bases and J by 4 bases, with 16 bases left in between. Germline V gene sequence: CDR1 SGHRS, CDR2 YFSETQ.

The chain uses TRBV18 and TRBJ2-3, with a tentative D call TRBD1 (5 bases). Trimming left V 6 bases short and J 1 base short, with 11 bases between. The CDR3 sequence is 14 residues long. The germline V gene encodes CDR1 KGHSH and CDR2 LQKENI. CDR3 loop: CASSRATGTDTQYF. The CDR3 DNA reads TGTGCCAGCTCTCGGGCGACAGGCACAGATACGCAGTATTTT.

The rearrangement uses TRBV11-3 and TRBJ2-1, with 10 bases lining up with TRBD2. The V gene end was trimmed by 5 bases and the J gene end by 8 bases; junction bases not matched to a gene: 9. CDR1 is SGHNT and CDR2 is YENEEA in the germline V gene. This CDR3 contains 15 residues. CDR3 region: CASSRGRLAGDEQFF. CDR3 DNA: TGTGCCAGCAGCCGGGGTCGGCTAGCGGGAGATGAGCAGTTCTTC.

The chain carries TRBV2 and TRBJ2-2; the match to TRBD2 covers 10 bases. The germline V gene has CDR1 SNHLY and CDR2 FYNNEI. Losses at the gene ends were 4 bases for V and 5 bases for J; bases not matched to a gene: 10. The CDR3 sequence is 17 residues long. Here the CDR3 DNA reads TGTGCCAGCAGTGCGGAAAGAGCGGGAGGGCCAACCGGGGAGCTGTTTTTT. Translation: CASSAERAGGPTGELFF.

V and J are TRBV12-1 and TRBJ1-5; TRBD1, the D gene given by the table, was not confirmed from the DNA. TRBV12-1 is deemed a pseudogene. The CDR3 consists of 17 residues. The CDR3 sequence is CASSLHPGQGADQPQHF. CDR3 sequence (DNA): TGTGCCAGCAGCCTTCACCCGGGACAGGGGGCCGATCAGCCCCAGCATTTT.

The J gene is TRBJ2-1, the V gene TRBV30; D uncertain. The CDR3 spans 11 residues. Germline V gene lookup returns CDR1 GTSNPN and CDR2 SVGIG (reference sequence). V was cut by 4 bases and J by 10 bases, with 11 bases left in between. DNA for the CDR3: TGTGCCTGGAATATTAGGAACGAGCAGTTCTTC. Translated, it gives CAWNIRNEQFF.

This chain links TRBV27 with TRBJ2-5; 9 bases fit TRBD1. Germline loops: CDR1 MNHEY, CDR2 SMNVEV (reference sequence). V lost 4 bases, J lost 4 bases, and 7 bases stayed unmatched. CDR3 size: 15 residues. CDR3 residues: CASSSPGQGRETQYF. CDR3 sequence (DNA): TGTGCCAGCAGTTCTCCGGGACAGGGTAGAGAGACCCAGTACTTC.

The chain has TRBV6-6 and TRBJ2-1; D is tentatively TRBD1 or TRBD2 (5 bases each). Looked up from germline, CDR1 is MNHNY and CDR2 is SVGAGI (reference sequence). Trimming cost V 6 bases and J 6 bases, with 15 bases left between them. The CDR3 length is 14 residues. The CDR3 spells CASRPGTARNEQFF. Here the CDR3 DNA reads TGTGCCAGCAGACCCGGGACGGCCCGCAATGAGCAGTTCTTC.

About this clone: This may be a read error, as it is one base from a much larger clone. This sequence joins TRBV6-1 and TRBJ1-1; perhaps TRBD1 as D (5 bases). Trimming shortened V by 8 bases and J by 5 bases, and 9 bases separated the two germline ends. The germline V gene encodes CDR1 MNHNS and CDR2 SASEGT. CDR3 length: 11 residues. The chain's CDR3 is CASVRVTEAFF. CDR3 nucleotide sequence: TGTGCCAGCGTCAGGGTTACTGAAGCTTTCTTT.

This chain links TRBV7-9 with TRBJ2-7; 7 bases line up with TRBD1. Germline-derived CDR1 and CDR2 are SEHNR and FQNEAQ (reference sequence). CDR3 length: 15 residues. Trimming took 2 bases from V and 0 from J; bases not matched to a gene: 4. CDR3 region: CASSLRRDSSYEQYF. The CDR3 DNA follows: TGTGCCAGCAGCTTACGCCGGGACAGCTCCTACGAGCAGTACTTC.

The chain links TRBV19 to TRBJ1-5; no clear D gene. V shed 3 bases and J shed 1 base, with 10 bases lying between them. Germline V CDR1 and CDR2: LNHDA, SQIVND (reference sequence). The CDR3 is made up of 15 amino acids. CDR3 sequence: CASSIGPWSNQPQHF. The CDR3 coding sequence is TGTGCCAGTAGTATTGGGCCGTGGAGCAATCAGCCCCAGCATTTT.

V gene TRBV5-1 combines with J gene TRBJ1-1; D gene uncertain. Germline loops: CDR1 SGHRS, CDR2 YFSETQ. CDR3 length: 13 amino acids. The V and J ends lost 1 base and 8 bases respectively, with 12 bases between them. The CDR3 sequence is CASSLFVQEEAFF. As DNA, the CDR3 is TGCGCCAGCAGCTTGTTCGTCCAGGAAGAAGCTTTCTTT.

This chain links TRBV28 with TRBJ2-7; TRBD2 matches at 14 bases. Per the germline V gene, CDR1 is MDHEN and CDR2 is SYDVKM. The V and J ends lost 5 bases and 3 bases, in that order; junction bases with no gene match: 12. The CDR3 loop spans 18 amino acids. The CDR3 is CASSLLPGTSGRSYEQYF. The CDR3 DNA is TGTGCCAGCAGTCTACTCCCCGGGACTAGCGGGAGAAGCTACGAGCAGTACTTC.

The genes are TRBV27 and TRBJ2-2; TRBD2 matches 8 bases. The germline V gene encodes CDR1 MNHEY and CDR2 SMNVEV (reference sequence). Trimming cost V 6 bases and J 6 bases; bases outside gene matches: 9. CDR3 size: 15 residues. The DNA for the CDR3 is TGTGCCAGCAGGATGGGACTAGTAGTAGCCGGGGAGCTGTTTTTT. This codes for CASRMGLVVAGELFF.

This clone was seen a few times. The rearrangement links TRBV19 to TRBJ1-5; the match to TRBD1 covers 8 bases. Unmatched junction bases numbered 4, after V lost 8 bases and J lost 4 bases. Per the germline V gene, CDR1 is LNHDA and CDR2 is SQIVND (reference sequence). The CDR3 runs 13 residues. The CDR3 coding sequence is TGTGCCAGTGGGGACAGGCGAAATCAGCCCCAGCATTTT. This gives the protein CASGDRRNQPQHF.

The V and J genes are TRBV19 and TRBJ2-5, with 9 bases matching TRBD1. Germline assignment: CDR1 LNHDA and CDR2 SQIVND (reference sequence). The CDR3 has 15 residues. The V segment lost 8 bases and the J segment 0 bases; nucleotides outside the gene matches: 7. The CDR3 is CASGRDRANQETQYF. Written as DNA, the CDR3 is TGTGCCAGTGGGAGGGACAGGGCAAACCAAGAGACCCAGTACTTC.